The rows below give T cell receptor beta chains drawn from one sample of a study of blood T cell repertoires in COVID-19. Profiled with immunoSEQ multiplex PCR; TCRdb holds only in-frame clones, not every one. The sample lists tens of thousands of clones, nearly 85% occurring once. Sequencing was done on a sample of peripheral blood. The receptor source for this set is a woman aged 60-70 years with acute or convalescent COVID-19. CDR3s include the opening cysteine and the closing phenylalanine or tryptophan. The size of a clone is reported for some rows only, either as once, few or many, or as a class for expanded clones.

clone_size,j_call,v_call,cdr3_aa
few,TRBJ1-1,TRBV10-3,CAISESDTQGTEAFF
.,TRBJ1-1,TRBV6-5,CASGSGGNTEAFF
.,TRBJ2-1,TRBV4-2,CASSQGLLAGTLNEQFF
once,TRBJ2-5,TRBV28,CATLGGALWTQYF
.,TRBJ2-1,TRBV6-5,CASSPRSGSNEQFF
.,TRBJ2-7,TRBV5-1,CASSLVGRGSYEQYF
.,TRBJ1-5,TRBV6-2/TRBV6-3,CASSYEPGGFINQPQHF
.,TRBJ2-2,TRBV19,CASSIVGGGELFF
.,TRBJ1-2,TRBV28,CASRVPGGGYGYTF
once,TRBJ2-5,TRBV11-1,CASSKLAGEKETQYF
.,TRBJ2-3,TRBV6-5,CASRGTSGGTDTQYF
.,TRBJ2-7,TRBV6-5,CASSYLGQANEQYF
once,TRBJ2-2,TRBV28,CATLLLETGELFF
.,TRBJ1-1,TRBV28,CASSPSVNTEAFF
once,TRBJ2-4,TRBV19,CASSQTSGRINIQYF
.,TRBJ1-1,TRBV28,CASSLMAGYTGAFF
.,TRBJ2-7,TRBV7-8,CASSTRTSGSGEQYF
.,TRBJ2-2,TRBV29-1,CSVARDRVAGELFF
.,TRBJ1-2,TRBV30,CARRKRGQGGPNYGYTF
.,TRBJ1-1,TRBV30,CAWSVLAEAFF
once,TRBJ2-7,TRBV21-1,CARDRTAYEQYF
.,TRBJ2-5,TRBV2,CASRGQGARGETQYF
few,TRBJ1-1,TRBV14,CASSLGRNTEAFF
.,TRBJ1-2,TRBV6-4,CASSPGGFYGYTF
.,TRBJ1-2,TRBV6-6,CASSLTGGYGYTF
.,TRBJ2-5,TRBV7-8,CASTRAGGEQETQYF
.,TRBJ1-1,TRBV4-1,CASSQDHPPGRGRGNMNTEAFF
.,TRBJ1-1,TRBV10-3,CASGKGLAEAFF
.,TRBJ1-3,TRBV4-1,CASSQVVRGSGNTIYF
.,TRBJ1-6,TRBV5-6,CASSLVRGNSPLHF
.,TRBJ1-1,TRBV6-5,CAGGGQAALEAFF
.,TRBJ1-2,TRBV7-2,CASSLNGGAHTAGYTF